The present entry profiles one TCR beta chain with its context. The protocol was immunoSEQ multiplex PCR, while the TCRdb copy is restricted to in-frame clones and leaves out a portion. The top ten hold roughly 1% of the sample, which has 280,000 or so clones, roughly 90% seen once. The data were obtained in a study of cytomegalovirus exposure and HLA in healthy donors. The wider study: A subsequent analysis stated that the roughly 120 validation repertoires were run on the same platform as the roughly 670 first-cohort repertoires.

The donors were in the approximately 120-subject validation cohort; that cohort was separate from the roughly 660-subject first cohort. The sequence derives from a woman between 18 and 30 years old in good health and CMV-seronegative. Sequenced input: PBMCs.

The CDR3: CASSPGLAYEQYF. As DNA, the CDR3 is TGTGCCAGCAGCCCCGGTTTGGCCTACGAGCAGTACTTC. J is TRBJ2-7 and V is TRBV11-2; no reliable D call. Germline V gene data show CDR1 as SGHAT and CDR2 as FQNNGV. The CDR3 totals 13 residues. V lost 5 bases and J lost 2, with 10 bases in between.